This record looks at one TCR beta chain sequence and its context. V lost 6 bases and J 10 bases, leaving 18 bases between the germline ends. The CDR3 consists of 13 residues. Generated by immunoSEQ multiplex PCR, the TCRdb table keeps only in-frame clones and is missing some. The sample lists 150,000 to 200,000 clones; roughly 84% were seen once. The data were obtained in a study of blood T cell repertoires in COVID-19. Study as a whole: Specimens from acute and convalescent COVID-19 originated in the United States, Italy and Spain.

The source of this sequence is a man aged 18 to 29 with active or convalescent COVID-19. The V gene is TRBV12-3 or TRBV12-4, the J gene TRBJ1-1; D is perhaps TRBD1 (6 bases). Material: peripheral blood. CDR3 protein: CASSGGAGFRAFF. The DNA of the CDR3 is TGTGCCAGCAGCGGGGGGGCAGGTTTTAGAGCTTTCTTT.